This entry features one T cell receptor (beta chain) sequence. The sample is drawn from a study of blood T cell repertoires in COVID-19. CDR3 size: 16 residues. CDR1 is SGHRS, CDR2 YFSETQ, per germline. The ends were cut back, 0 bases at V and 8 bases at J, with 18 bases in the middle. In the original analysis: Reference gene primer amplification in the assay estimated nucleated cell counts. Measured with immunoSEQ multiplex PCR; TCRdb has only the in-frame clones, and not every one. V, J and clone size are taken as reported in that table, and D and trimming were inferred from the DNA itself. The sample includes roughly 230,000 clones, around 81% of them seen just once.

The chain carries TRBV5-1 and TRBJ2-1, with D maybe TRBD2 (6 bases). Sample: peripheral blood. The TCR comes from a woman in her fifties or sixties with active or convalescent COVID-19. CDR3 DNA: TGCGCCAGCAGCTTGGATGCGGGAATCGCGGTCGATGAGCAGTTCTTC. Protein: CASSLDAGIAVDEQFF.